The rows below give T cell receptor beta chains drawn from one sample of a study of blood T cell repertoires in COVID-19. TCRdb keeps only in-frame clones here, not all; method: immunoSEQ multiplex PCR. The table lists some 67,000 clones, roughly 90% of them singletons, with around 1.2% in the top ten. The material sequenced was peripheral blood. All receptors derive from a woman aged 55-70 years with acute or convalescent COVID-19. The CDR3 runs from the conserved cysteine through the conserved F or W. D genes are given only for firm matches. Only part of the rows carry a size: once, few, many, or a class if the clone is expanded.

TRBD1,few,TRBJ2-5,TRBV24-1,TGTGCCACCAGTGATCGTGGACAGGGCTTAGAGACCCAGTACTTC,CATSDRGQGLETQYF
TRBD1,once,TRBJ2-5,TRBV11-2,TGTGCCAGCAACAACAGGGGCTTGAGGGAGACCCAGTACTTC,CASNNRGLRETQYF
NA,NA,TRBJ1-5,TRBV3-1/TRBV3-2,TGTGCCAGCAGCCAAGGACAGATTAGCAATCAGCCCCAGCATTTT,CASSQGQISNQPQHF
NA,NA,TRBJ1-1,TRBV5-1,TGCGCCAGCAGCTCAAACACTGAAGCTTTCTTT,CASSSNTEAFF
NA,NA,TRBJ1-2,TRBV6-5,TGTGCCAGCAGGGACCTCTCGGGGGGCTACACCTTC,CASRDLSGGYTF
NA,NA,TRBJ2-3,TRBV21-1,TGTGCCAGCAGCGTTAGCGGCCCCACAGATACGCAGTATTTT,CASSVSGPTDTQYF
NA,NA,TRBJ2-5,TRBV12-3/TRBV12-4,TGTGCCAGCAGCAGAGGGCAGGGGGAGACCCAGTACTTC,CASSRGQGETQYF
NA,once,TRBJ1-4,TRBV5-1,TGCGCCAGCAGCTTGAGGGGTGATAGTGAAAAACTGTTTTTT,CASSLRGDSEKLFF
NA,NA,TRBJ1-5,TRBV19,TGTGCCAGTGAGACAGGTTTTGGCAATCAGCCCCAGCATTTT,CASETGFGNQPQHF
TRBD1,NA,TRBJ2-3,TRBV5-1,TGCGCCAGCAGATCGGGACAGATCACAGATACGCAGTATTTT,CASRSGQITDTQYF
NA,NA,TRBJ1-2,TRBV2,TGTGCCAGCAGTGATACGCCAGGCGGCTACACCTTC,CASSDTPGGYTF
NA,NA,TRBJ2-4,TRBV7-8,TGTGCCAGCAGCTTATTCCGCTTCGACAGAGCCAAAAACATTCAGTACTTC,CASSLFRFDRAKNIQYF
NA,NA,TRBJ1-1,TRBV13,TGTGCCAGCAGCTTCCCAGGGTTACGTTCTGAAGCTTTCTTT,CASSFPGLRSEAFF
TRBD2,NA,TRBJ2-3,TRBV3-1/TRBV3-2,TGTGCCAGCAGCCAAGATTCCACTAGCGGGAGGGCCCCCTCAGATACGCAGTATTTT,CASSQDSTSGRAPSDTQYF
TRBD1,NA,TRBJ1-1,TRBV30,TGTGCCTGGAGTTGGACAGGGGGGCTCGCTTTCTTT,CAWSWTGGLAFF
NA,NA,TRBJ2-5,TRBV2,TGTGCCAGCAGTGATTATGCAGGGTCCCATGGGACCCAGTACTTC,CASSDYAGSHGTQYF
NA,NA,TRBJ2-2,TRBV9,TGTGCCAGCAGTAACGAGGGCGGGGAGCTGTTTTTT,CASSNEGGELFF
NA,medium-sized,TRBJ2-6,TRBV7-9,TGTGCCAGCAGCTTTCCGGGGTCAGCTTCTGGGGCCAACGTCCTGACTTTC,CASSFPGSASGANVLTF
TRBD1,NA,TRBJ1-3,TRBV7-2,TGTGCCAGCAGCTTAGGACAGGGGGCAAACACCATATATTTT,CASSLGQGANTIYF
NA,NA,TRBJ1-1,TRBV24-1,TGTGCCTCCAGAATGGTCCGACGGGATACTGAAGCTTTCTTT,CASRMVRRDTEAFF
NA,NA,TRBJ1-1,TRBV7-9,TGTGCCAGCAGCTTAGAGGTCATTGGAGGCACTGAAGCTTTCTTT,CASSLEVIGGTEAFF
TRBD1,NA,TRBJ1-4,TRBV13,TGTGCCAGCAGCGGCGGGACAGGCCGAGGGCTGTTTTTT,CASSGGTGRGLFF
NA,NA,TRBJ1-1,TRBV5-6,TGTGCCAGCATCGCCAGCGGAGGGCGAAAAATGAACACTGAAGCTTTCTTT,CASIASGGRKMNTEAFF
TRBD1,few,TRBJ1-4,TRBV2,TGTGCCAGCAGACAAACAGGGGTACCAACTAATGAAAAACTGTTTTTT,CASRQTGVPTNEKLFF
TRBD2,NA,TRBJ2-3,TRBV9,TGTGCCAGCAGCACTGGGACTAGCGGGGGAGTAAACACAGATACGCAGTATTTT,CASSTGTSGGVNTDTQYF
TRBD2,once,TRBJ2-5,TRBV2,TGTGCCAGCAGTGAATTGGCTAGCGGGGGCGGGACCCAGTACTTC,CASSELASGGGTQYF
NA,NA,TRBJ1-6,TRBV2,TGTGCCAGCAGTGACAAATCCCCGGGAGGAGGCTCTAATTCACCCCTCCACTTT,CASSDKSPGGGSNSPLHF
TRBD1,once,TRBJ1-1,TRBV7-9,TGTGCCAGCAGCTCAGCGACAGGGGTTACTGAAGCTTTCTTT,CASSSATGVTEAFF
TRBD2,NA,TRBJ2-2,TRBV5-1,TGCGCCAGCACGGCGGGAGGCACGAACACCGGGGAGCTGTTTTTT,CASTAGGTNTGELFF
TRBD1,few,TRBJ1-2,TRBV14,TGTGCCAGCAGCCCCCGGGACAGGGCTCGAGGCTACACCTTC,CASSPRDRARGYTF
TRBD1,once,TRBJ1-5,TRBV10-2,TGCGCCAGCAGTGGTATCGGGACAGGGGGCTCTCAGCCCCAGCATTTT,CASSGIGTGGSQPQHF
TRBD1,NA,TRBJ2-1,TRBV7-9,TGTGCCAGCAGCGATCAGGGGGAATACAATGAGCAGTTCTTC,CASSDQGEYNEQFF
NA,NA,TRBJ1-4,TRBV27,TGTGCCAGCAGTTTAGGGGGGTCCAGGGAAAAACTGTTTTTT,CASSLGGSREKLFF
TRBD1,NA,TRBJ1-2,TRBV11-2,TGTGCCAGCAGCCAGGGGACAGCTAACTATGGCTACACCTTC,CASSQGTANYGYTF
TRBD2,NA,TRBJ2-3,TRBV2,TGTGCCAGCAGTGACGTGAGCGGGGGGCCCGAGGATACGCAGTATTTT,CASSDVSGGPEDTQYF
TRBD1,NA,TRBJ1-4,TRBV5-1,TGCGCCAGCAGCCCCGGGACAGAGAATGAAAAACTGTTTTTT,CASSPGTENEKLFF
NA,NA,TRBJ1-6,TRBV7-2,TGTGCTAGCGGGCCAGGGGTCATTTATAATTCACCCCTCCACTTT,CASGPGVIYNSPLHF
NA,few,TRBJ1-3,TRBV10-2,TGCGCCAGCACCCCCGGGGGGGGGCTTGGAAACACCATATATTTT,CASTPGGGLGNTIYF
TRBD2,NA,TRBJ2-5,TRBV9,TGTGCCAGCAGCGTAGACCTAGCGGGGGGGCTGGGTGAGACCCAGTACTTC,CASSVDLAGGLGETQYF
NA,NA,TRBJ1-4,TRBV28,TGTGCCAGCAGGATTACGGGAACAGGGCTTAATGAAAAACTGTTTTTT,CASRITGTGLNEKLFF
NA,NA,TRBJ1-2,TRBV5-5,TGTGCCAGCAGCCCCTGGGGTCAGGACTTCATCTATGGCTACACCTTC,CASSPWGQDFIYGYTF
NA,NA,TRBJ1-6,TRBV4-1,TGCGCCAGCAGCCAAGAGGCCAGGGATTCACCCCTCCACTTT,CASSQEARDSPLHF
TRBD1,NA,TRBJ1-4,TRBV6-5,TGTGCCAGCAGGCCCGGGACAGGTGATGAAAAACTGTTTTTT,CASRPGTGDEKLFF
TRBD2,NA,TRBJ2-3,TRBV15,TGTGCCACCAGCCGGACTAGCGGGGCTAGCACAGATACGCAGTATTTT,CATSRTSGASTDTQYF